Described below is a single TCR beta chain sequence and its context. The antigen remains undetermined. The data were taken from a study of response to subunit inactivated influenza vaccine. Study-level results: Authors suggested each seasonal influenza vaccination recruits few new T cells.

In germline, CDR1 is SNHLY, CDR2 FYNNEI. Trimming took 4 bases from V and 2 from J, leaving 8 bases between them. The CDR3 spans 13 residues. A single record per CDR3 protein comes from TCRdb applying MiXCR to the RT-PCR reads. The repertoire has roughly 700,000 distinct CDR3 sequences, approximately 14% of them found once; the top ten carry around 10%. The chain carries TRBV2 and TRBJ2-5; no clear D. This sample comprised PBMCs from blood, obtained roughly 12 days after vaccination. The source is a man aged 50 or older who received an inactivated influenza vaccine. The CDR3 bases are TGTGCCAGCAGTGTGAAGCTACAAGAGACCCAGTACTTC. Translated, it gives CASSVKLQETQYF.